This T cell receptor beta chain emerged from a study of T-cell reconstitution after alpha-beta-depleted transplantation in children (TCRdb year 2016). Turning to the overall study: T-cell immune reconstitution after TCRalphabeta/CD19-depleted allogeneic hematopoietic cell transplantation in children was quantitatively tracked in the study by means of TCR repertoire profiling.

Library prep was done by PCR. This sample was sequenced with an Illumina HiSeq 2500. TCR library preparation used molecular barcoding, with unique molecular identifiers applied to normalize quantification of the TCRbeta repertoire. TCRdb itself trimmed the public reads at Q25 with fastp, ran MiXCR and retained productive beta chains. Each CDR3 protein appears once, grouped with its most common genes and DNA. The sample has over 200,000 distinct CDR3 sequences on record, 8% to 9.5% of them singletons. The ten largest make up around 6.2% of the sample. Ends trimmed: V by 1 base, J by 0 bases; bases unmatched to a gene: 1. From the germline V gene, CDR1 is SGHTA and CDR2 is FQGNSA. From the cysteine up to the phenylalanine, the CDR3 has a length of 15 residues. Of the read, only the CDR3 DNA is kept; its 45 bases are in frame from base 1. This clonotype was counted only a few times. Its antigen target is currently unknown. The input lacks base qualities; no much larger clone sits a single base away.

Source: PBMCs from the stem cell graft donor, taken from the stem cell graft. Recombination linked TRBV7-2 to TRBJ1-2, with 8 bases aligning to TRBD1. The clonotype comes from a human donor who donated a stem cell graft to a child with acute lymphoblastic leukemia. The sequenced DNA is TGTGCCAGCAGCTTAGACAGGGGGACTAACTATGGCTACACCTTC. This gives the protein CASSLDRGTNYGYTF.